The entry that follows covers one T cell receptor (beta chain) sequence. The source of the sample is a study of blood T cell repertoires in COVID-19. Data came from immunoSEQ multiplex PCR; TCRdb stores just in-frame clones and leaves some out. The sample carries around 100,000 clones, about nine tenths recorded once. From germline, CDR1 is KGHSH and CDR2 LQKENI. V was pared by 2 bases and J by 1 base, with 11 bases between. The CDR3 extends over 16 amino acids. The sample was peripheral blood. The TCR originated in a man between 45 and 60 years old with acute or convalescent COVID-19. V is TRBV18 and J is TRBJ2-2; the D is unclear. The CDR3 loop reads CASSPLPPENTGELFF. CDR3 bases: TGTGCCAGCTCACCATTACCCCCAGAGAACACCGGGGAGCTGTTTTTT.